The 27 T cell receptor beta chains in this list originate from one sample, sequenced in a study of cytomegalovirus exposure and HLA in healthy donors. This PCR relied on a set of 60 Vbeta primers and 13 Jbeta primers. The method was immunoSEQ multiplex PCR; TCRdb's version includes in-frame clones alone and lacks a portion of them. The sample yields 93,000 or so clones, approximately 66% seen once. Sequenced sample: PBMCs. The receptors were gathered from a woman in her forties or fifties in good health and CMV-seronegative.

The rearrangement joins TRBV28 to TRBJ1-2; possible D gene TRBD1, 5 bases. Germline V gene sequence: CDR1 MDHEN, CDR2 SYDVKM. The V and J ends lost 3 bases and 5 bases respectively, with 13 bases between them. CDR3 size: 14 residues. The CDR3 nucleotides are TGTGCCAGCAGTTTCCGGGACTGGGGATATGGCTACACCTTC. This codes for CASSFRDWGYGYTF.

The chain couples TRBV4-1 to TRBJ2-7, with TRBD2 matching 11 bases. The germline V gene has CDR1 MGHRA and CDR2 YSYEKL. This CDR3 contains 17 residues. The V and J ends lost 1 base and 1 base, in that order; junction bases with no gene match: 6. The CDR3 coding sequence is TGCGCCAGCAGCCAAGTGTCCGGGACTAGCGGATCCTACGAGCAGTACTTC. It codes for CASSQVSGTSGSYEQYF.

This clone showed up just once. The chain is built from TRBV28 and TRBJ2-1, with 11 bases identical to TRBD1. Germline CDR1 and CDR2: MDHEN and SYDVKM. Unmatched junction bases numbered 9, after V lost 9 bases and J lost 8 bases. The CDR3 has 14 residues. The CDR3, as DNA: TGTGCCAGTAAGAGGACAGGGGGCAGCCATGAGCAGTTCTTC. Its translation: CASKRTGGSHEQFF.

This rearrangement joins TRBV29-1 to TRBJ1-2; 10 bases are a match to TRBD1. The CDR3 is made up of 12 amino acids. Germline CDR1 SQVTM, CDR2 ANQGSEA. J lost 8 bases, V lost 6 bases, and 6 bases had no gene match. The CDR3 region is CSVAGTGDGYTF. The CDR3 DNA reads as TGCAGCGTAGCCGGGACAGGGGACGGCTACACCTTC.

The chain links TRBV7-3 to TRBJ2-3, with D possibly matching TRBD1 (6 bases). Germline V gene data show CDR1 as SGHTA and CDR2 as FQGTGA. The ends were cut back, 5 bases at V and 0 bases at J, with 18 bases in the middle. The CDR3 sequence is 17 residues long. The CDR3 region is CASSHTGSIPSTDTQYF. The CDR3 bases are TGTGCCAGCAGCCATACAGGGTCCATTCCTAGCACAGATACGCAGTATTTT.

This sequence joins TRBV28 and TRBJ1-3, with D unresolved. Trimming pared 5 bases from V and 0 bases from J, leaving 17 bases between. The CDR3 spans 17 residues. Germline V gene lookup returns CDR1 MDHEN and CDR2 SYDVKM. For the CDR3, the DNA is TGTGCCAGCAGTCTCACCCAAACCGGGGTCTCTGGAAACACCATATATTTT. It encodes CASSLTQTGVSGNTIYF.

CDR3: CASSETREGAFF. For the CDR3, the DNA is TGTGCCAGCAGTGAAACTCGGGAAGGAGCTTTCTTT. The genes are TRBV2 and TRBJ1-1; D not certain. V dropped 2 bases and J dropped 10 bases, with 11 bases sitting between them. The germline V gene encodes CDR1 SNHLY and CDR2 FYNNEI. The CDR3 has 12 amino acids.

This clone has more than one count but fewer than ten. The V gene is TRBV5-1, the J gene TRBJ2-1; 7 positions agree with TRBD2. Trimming took 5 bases from V and 4 from J; bases not matched to a gene: 3. The germline V gene has CDR1 SGHRS and CDR2 YFSETQ. This CDR3 spans 13 amino acids. CDR3 in amino acids: CASRPAGYNEQFF. DNA for the CDR3: TGCGCCAGCAGGCCAGCGGGGTACAATGAGCAGTTCTTC.

This chain uses TRBV6-5 with TRBJ2-2, with no clear D. The CDR3 has 13 residues. Deletions cut 4 bases from V and 6 bases from J, with 9 bases between. Per germline, CDR1 MNHEY and CDR2 SVGAGI. The CDR3 reads CASSSFFSGELFF. Here the CDR3 DNA reads TGTGCCAGCAGTTCCTTTTTTTCCGGGGAGCTGTTTTTT.

With regard to this clone: Sequence at one end of the junction differs from germline and may be a read error. V is TRBV18 and J is TRBJ1-2; TRBD1 agrees at 9 bases. The CDR3 covers 13 residues. Germline V gene sequence: CDR1 KGHSH, CDR2 LQKENI. CDR3 nucleotides: TGTGCCAGCTCACTACGCGACAGGGGGAGTTATTTCTTC. Translating it yields CASSLRDRGSYFF.

This chain uses TRBV11-3 with TRBJ2-5, with 7 bases identical to TRBD2. The CDR3 spans 18 residues. Germline values: CDR1 SGHNT, CDR2 YENEEA. V lost 0 bases, J lost 9 bases, and 19 bases stayed unmatched. CDR3 nucleotide sequence: TGTGCCAGCAGCTTAGAAACCGGACCCGGACTAGTCACGTCGGCCCAGTACTTC. Translated, it gives CASSLETGPGLVTSAQYF.

This clone occurred a few times. The chain recombines TRBV7-8 with TRBJ1-5; D might be TRBD1 (6 bases). Germline V CDR1 and CDR2: SGHVS, FQNEAQ. This CDR3 comprises 16 residues. Trimming took 3 bases from V and 0 from J, leaving 12 bases between them. The CDR3 loop is CASSFGQSYSNQPQHF. The CDR3 region has the DNA TGTGCCAGCAGCTTCGGACAGTCATATAGCAATCAGCCCCAGCATTTT.

The chain combines TRBV7-2 with TRBJ2-1; 9 bases fit TRBD2. V was clipped by 1 base and J by 9 bases; unmatched bases: 7. Per germline, CDR1 SGHTA and CDR2 FQGNSA. The CDR3 totals 15 residues. The chain's CDR3 is CASSLVLAGSPEQFF. In nucleotides, the CDR3 is TGTGCCAGCAGCTTAGTCCTAGCGGGGTCGCCTGAGCAGTTCTTC.

This chain uses TRBV11-3 with TRBJ2-4, with D hard to call. The CDR3 sequence is 16 residues long. V lost 5 bases, J lost 0 bases, and 14 bases lay in between. The germline gives CDR1 SGHNT, CDR2 YENEEA. CDR3: CASSSREDRAKNIQYF. CDR3 coding DNA: TGTGCCAGCAGCAGCCGTGAGGATAGAGCCAAAAACATTCAGTACTTC. Based on the CDR3 plus reference TRBV11-3 and TRBJ2-4, the full variable domain is EAGVVQSPRYKIIEKKQPVAFWCNPISGHNTLYWYLQNLGQGPELLIRYENEEAVDDSQLPKDRFSAERLKGVDSTLKIQPAELGDSAVYLCASSSREDRAKNIQYFGAGTRLSVL.

The V gene is TRBV7-6, the J gene TRBJ1-1; a possible D gene is TRBD1 (6 bases). This CDR3 comprises 13 residues. Germline-derived CDR1 and CDR2 are SGHVS and FNYEAQ. The V end was cut by 5 bases, the J end by 4 bases, with 11 bases between. Here the CDR3 DNA reads TGTGCCAGCAGCCCAGGGGAGGGCACTGAAGCTTTCTTT. Its protein is CASSPGEGTEAFF.

V and J are TRBV27 and TRBJ2-2; the match to TRBD2 covers 8 bases. This CDR3 is built from 16 residues. V gave up 6 bases and J gave up 4 bases; unmatched junction bases: 10. CDR1 and CDR2 (germline): MNHEY, SMNVEV (reference sequence). CDR3 amino acids: CASRAGTSMSTGELFF. The DNA for the CDR3 is TGTGCCAGCAGAGCCGGGACTAGTATGTCCACCGGGGAGCTGTTTTTT.

The gene calls are TRBV2 and TRBJ2-7; D remains ambiguous. Per germline, CDR1 SNHLY and CDR2 FYNNEI. CDR3 length: 12 amino acids. V dropped 3 bases and J dropped 6 bases, with 9 bases sitting between them. The CDR3 loop is CASSDTALEQYF. CDR3 DNA sequence: TGTGCCAGCAGTGACACAGCCCTCGAGCAGTACTTC.

The table lists this clone with a few counts. The chain couples TRBV7-2 to TRBJ2-3, with 10 bases identical to TRBD2. The CDR3 spans 16 residues. The germline V gene encodes CDR1 SGHTA and CDR2 FQGNSA. After removal of 4 bases from V and 2 bases from J, the junction contained 6 bases not matched to a gene. The CDR3 loop reads CASSSRTSGLTDTQYF. As DNA, the CDR3 is TGTGCCAGCAGCTCCCGGACTAGCGGACTCACAGATACGCAGTATTTT.

V usage is TRBV19 and J usage is TRBJ2-2; 8 bases are a match to TRBD1. After removal of 7 bases from V and 3 bases from J, the junction contained 4 bases not matched to a gene. Per germline, CDR1 LNHDA and CDR2 SQIVND (reference sequence). The CDR3 totals 14 residues. CDR3 sequence reads: CASIGTGYTGELFF. The CDR3 region has the DNA TGTGCCAGTATAGGGACAGGCTACACCGGGGAGCTGTTTTTT. Based on the CDR3 plus reference TRBV19 and TRBJ2-2, the full variable domain is DGGITQSPKYLFRKEGQNVTLSCEQNLNHDAMYWYRQDPGQGLRLIYYSQIVNDFQKGDIAEGYSVSREKKESFPLTVTSAQKNPTAFYLCASIGTGYTGELFFGEGSRLTVL.

This chain uses TRBV6-5 with TRBJ2-1; D may be TRBD2 (5 bases). The V end was cut by 2 bases, the J end by 1 base, with 9 bases between. The germline V gene has CDR1 MNHEY and CDR2 SVGAGI. The CDR3 runs to 15 residues. The CDR3 here is CASSYERGSYNEQFF. Written as DNA, the CDR3 is TGTGCCAGCAGTTACGAACGGGGATCCTACAATGAGCAGTTCTTC.

This chain joins TRBV7-6 and TRBJ1-5, with 9 bases matching TRBD1. This CDR3 region has 15 residues. Losses at the gene ends were 1 base for V and 7 bases for J; bases not matched to a gene: 5. Germline V lookup: CDR1 SGHVS, CDR2 FNYEAQ. The DNA for the CDR3 is TGTGCCAGCAGCTTAGGGACAGGGGATGGCCAGCCCCAGCATTTT. This gives the protein CASSLGTGDGQPQHF. Full variable domain (outside the CDR3, taken from reference TRBV7-6 and TRBJ1-5): GAGVSQSPRYKVTKRGQDVALRCDPISGHVSLYWYRQALGQGPEFLTYFNYEAQQDKSGLPNDRFSAERPEGSISTLTIQRTEQRDSAMYRCASSLGTGDGQPQHFGDGTRLSIL.

The V call is TRBV6-5, the J call TRBJ1-1; tentatively, D is TRBD1 (6 bases). Trimming cost V 8 bases and J 4 bases, with 14 bases left between them. In germline, CDR1 is MNHEY, CDR2 SVGAGI. CDR3 size: 13 residues. CDR3 sequence: CASGRGRITEAFF. CDR3 nucleotide sequence: TGTGCCAGCGGCAGGGGTCGGATCACTGAAGCTTTCTTT.

The chain uses TRBV10-3 and TRBJ1-1; D is possibly TRBD1 (5 bases). V lost 7 bases and J lost 1, with 13 bases in between. Germline V gives CDR1 ENHRY, CDR2 SYGVKD. This CDR3 is built from 14 residues. The CDR3: CAIKPGRANTEAFF. As DNA, the CDR3 is TGTGCCATCAAACCGGGCAGGGCGAACACTGAAGCTTTCTTT.

The rearrangement joins TRBV11-3 to TRBJ2-7, with TRBD1 matching 7 bases. Germline V gene sequence: CDR1 SGHNT, CDR2 YENEEA. V was clipped by 5 bases and J by 5 bases; unmatched bases: 6. CDR3 length equals 13 residues. The CDR3 coding sequence is TGTGCCAGCAGCACCCCACAGGGGCACGAGCAGTACTTC. This sequence encodes CASSTPQGHEQYF.

The V gene is TRBV2, the J gene TRBJ2-7; D is perhaps TRBD1 (6 bases). V gave up 6 bases and J gave up 2 bases, with 11 bases separating them. The CDR3 extends over 13 amino acids. Germline loops: CDR1 SNHLY, CDR2 FYNNEI. The CDR3: CASRGTPAYEQYF. CDR3 DNA: TGTGCCAGCAGGGGGACACCGGCCTACGAGCAGTACTTC.

The chain combines TRBV5-5 with TRBJ1-5; D gene uncertain. The V gene's germline CDR1 is SGHKS and CDR2 YYEKEE (reference sequence). The V end lost 0 bases, the J end lost 0 bases, and 13 bases lay between the germline ends. The CDR3 totals 17 residues. The CDR3 DNA reads TGTGCCAGCAGCTTGGATCCCTTTCCTAATAGCAATCAGCCCCAGCATTTT. Its translation: CASSLDPFPNSNQPQHF.

This sequence joins TRBV28 and TRBJ2-5; 12 nucleotides align to TRBD2. The CDR3 is 15 residues long. Germline lookup yields CDR1 MDHEN and CDR2 SYDVKM. The junction had 1 base not matched to a gene; V was cut back by 3 bases and J by 2 bases. The CDR3 DNA reads as TGTGCCAGCAGTTTCCTAGCGGGGGGGCAAGAGACCCAGTACTTC. Its protein is CASSFLAGGQETQYF. The variable domain in full, completed from reference TRBV28 and TRBJ2-5, reads DVKVTQSSRYLVKRTGEKVFLECVQDMDHENMFWYRQDPGLGLRLIYFSYDVKMKEKGDIPEGYSVSREKKERFSLILESASTNQTSMYLCASSFLAGGQETQYFGPGTRLLVL.